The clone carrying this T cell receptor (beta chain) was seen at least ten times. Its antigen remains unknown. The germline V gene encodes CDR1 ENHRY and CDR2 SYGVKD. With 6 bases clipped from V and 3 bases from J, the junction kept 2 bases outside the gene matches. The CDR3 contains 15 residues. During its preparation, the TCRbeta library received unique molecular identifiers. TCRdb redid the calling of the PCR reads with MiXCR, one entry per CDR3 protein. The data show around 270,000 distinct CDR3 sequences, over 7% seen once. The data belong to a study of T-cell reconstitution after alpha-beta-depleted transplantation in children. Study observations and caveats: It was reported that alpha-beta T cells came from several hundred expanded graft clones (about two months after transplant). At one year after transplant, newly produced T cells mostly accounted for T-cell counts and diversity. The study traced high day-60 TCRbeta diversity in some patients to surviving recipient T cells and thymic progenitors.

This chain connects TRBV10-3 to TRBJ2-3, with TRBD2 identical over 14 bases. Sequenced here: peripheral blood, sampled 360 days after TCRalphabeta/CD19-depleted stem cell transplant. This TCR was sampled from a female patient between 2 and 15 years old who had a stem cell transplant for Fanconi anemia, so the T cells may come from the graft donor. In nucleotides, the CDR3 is TGTGCCATCAGGGGGACTAGCGGGAGTACAGATACGCAGTATTTT. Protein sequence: CAIRGTSGSTDTQYF.